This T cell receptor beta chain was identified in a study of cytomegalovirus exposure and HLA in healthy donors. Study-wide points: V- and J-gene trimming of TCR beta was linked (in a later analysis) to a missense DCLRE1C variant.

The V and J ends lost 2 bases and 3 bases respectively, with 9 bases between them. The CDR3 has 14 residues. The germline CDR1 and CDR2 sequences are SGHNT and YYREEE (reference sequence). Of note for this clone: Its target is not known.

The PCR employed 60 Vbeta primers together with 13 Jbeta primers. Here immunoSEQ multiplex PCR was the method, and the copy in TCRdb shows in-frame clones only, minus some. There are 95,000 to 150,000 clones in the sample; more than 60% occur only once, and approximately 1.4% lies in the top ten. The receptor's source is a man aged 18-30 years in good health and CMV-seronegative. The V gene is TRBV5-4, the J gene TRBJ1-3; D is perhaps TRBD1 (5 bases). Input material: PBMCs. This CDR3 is CASSFGGVGNTIYF. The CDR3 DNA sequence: TGTGCCAGCAGCTTCGGGGGAGTTGGAAACACCATATATTTT.